The rows below give T cell receptor beta chains drawn from one sample of a study of blood T cell repertoires in COVID-19. Some clones are missing from TCRdb's copy, which holds only in-frame ones; the method was immunoSEQ multiplex PCR. The table records roughly 90,000 clones, 85% of them present only once. Source material: peripheral blood. These receptors came from an older man with acute or convalescent COVID-19. CDR3s include the opening cysteine and the closing phenylalanine or tryptophan. D genes are given only for firm matches. Size is omitted from some rows. Given values are once, few, many or a class for expanded clones.

TRBJ1-5,.,TRBV2,.,CASSEGGPRNQPQHF,TGTGCCAGCAGTGAAGGGGGGCCTCGCAATCAGCCCCAGCATTTT
TRBJ2-3,.,TRBV19,TRBD1,CASTRGQGITDTQYF,TGTGCCAGCACACGAGGACAGGGGATCACAGATACGCAGTATTTT
TRBJ2-1,.,TRBV5-1,TRBD1,CASSAHLQGAMYNEQFF,TGCGCCAGCAGCGCCCACCTACAGGGGGCCATGTACAATGAGCAGTTCTTC
TRBJ2-7,once,TRBV5-4,.,CASSLPGGAGSYEQYF,TGTGCCAGCAGCTTACCTGGAGGGGCAGGCTCCTACGAGCAGTACTTC
TRBJ1-2,.,TRBV28,TRBD1,CASSLRTGNYGYTF,TGTGCCAGCAGTTTACGGACAGGAAACTATGGCTACACCTTC
TRBJ1-5,.,TRBV6-5,.,CASSQSFGGNQPQHF,TGTGCCAGCAGCCAATCCTTCGGGGGCAATCAGCCCCAGCATTTT
TRBJ1-2,.,TRBV30,.,CAGDSYGYTF,TGTGCCGGAGACAGCTATGGCTACACCTTC
TRBJ1-1,.,TRBV27,TRBD1,CASNSGQVVNTEAFF,TGTGCCAGCAACTCGGGACAGGTGGTGAACACTGAAGCTTTCTTT
TRBJ2-1,.,TRBV4-3,TRBD2,CASSQDETREDSYEQFF,TGCGCCAGCAGCCAAGATGAAACGCGGGAGGATTCCTATGAGCAGTTCTTC
TRBJ2-2,once,TRBV10-3,TRBD1,CAISPGQGAGELFF,TGTGCCATCAGCCCGGGACAGGGGGCCGGGGAGCTGTTTTTT
TRBJ2-1,.,TRBV4-2,.,CASSQVGSDWSYNEQFF,TGTGCCAGCAGCCAAGTAGGGAGTGACTGGTCCTACAATGAGCAGTTCTTC
TRBJ2-1,.,TRBV10-1,TRBD2,CASSEYSGGRNEQFF,TGCGCCAGCAGTGAGTATTCGGGAGGGAGGAATGAGCAGTTCTTC
TRBJ1-5,few,TRBV6-1,.,CASSEASAGVNQPQHF,TGTGCCAGCAGTGAAGCATCGGCGGGGGTCAATCAGCCCCAGCATTTT
TRBJ2-6,.,TRBV10-3,.,CAISAGGSGANVLTF,TGTGCCATCAGTGCCGGGGGCTCTGGGGCCAACGTCCTGACTTTC
TRBJ1-2,.,TRBV5-4,TRBD1,CASSLADRGRGGYTF,TGTGCCAGCAGCTTGGCGGACAGGGGGCGAGGTGGCTACACCTTC
TRBJ2-2,.,TRBV30,.,CAWIGQGWSGELFF,TGTGCCTGGATTGGGCAGGGGTGGTCCGGGGAGCTGTTTTTT
TRBJ2-3,.,TRBV5-6,TRBD1,CASIRYPGQGTDTQYF,TGTGCCAGCATCCGCTACCCGGGACAGGGTACAGATACGCAGTATTTT
TRBJ2-1,.,TRBV3-1/TRBV3-2,.,CASSQDWFEAQFF,TGTGCCAGCAGCCAAGATTGGTTTGAGGCGCAGTTCTTC
TRBJ2-1,few,TRBV4-1,TRBD2,CASSQPTSASYNEQFF,TGCGCCAGCAGCCAGCCGACTAGCGCGTCCTACAATGAGCAGTTCTTC
TRBJ2-5,.,TRBV7-9,.,CASSLDSLVETQYF,TGTGCCAGCAGCTTAGATTCACTCGTAGAGACCCAGTACTTC
TRBJ2-7,few,TRBV5-1,TRBD2,CASGELAALEQYF,TGCGCCAGCGGGGAGCTAGCGGCGTTGGAGCAGTACTTC
TRBJ1-1,.,TRBV12-3/TRBV12-4,.,CASTNLAAAFF,TGTGCCAGCACCAATCTCGCCGCGGCTTTCTTT
TRBJ2-1,.,TRBV30,.,CAWSLGSSYNEQFF,TGTGCCTGGAGCCTGGGGAGCTCCTACAATGAGCAGTTCTTC
TRBJ2-5,.,TRBV28,TRBD1,CASSPTGGGETQYF,TGTGCCAGCAGTCCGACAGGGGGCGGGGAGACCCAGTACTTC
TRBJ2-5,once,TRBV11-3,.,CASSLKAASYQETQYF,TGTGCCAGCAGCTTAAAGGCGGCTTCCTACCAAGAGACCCAGTACTTC
TRBJ2-5,once,TRBV5-1,TRBD1,CASSGAAGQGAETQYF,TGCGCCAGCAGCGGGGCGGCGGGACAGGGGGCGGAGACCCAGTACTTC
TRBJ2-2,.,TRBV18,TRBD2,CASSLRTRNTGELFF,TGTGCCAGCTCACTACGGACTAGGAACACCGGGGAGCTGTTTTTT
TRBJ1-2,.,TRBV6-1,TRBD1,CASSEGNRGRQYGYTF,TGTGCCAGCAGTGAGGGGAACAGGGGGCGGCAATATGGCTACACCTTC
TRBJ1-2,once,TRBV6-4,.,CASRETGGSFGYTF,TGTGCCAGCAGGGAGACAGGTGGATCCTTTGGCTACACCTTC
TRBJ1-1,.,TRBV27,.,CASSLWAGTSEAFF,TGTGCCAGCAGTTTATGGGCAGGCACCTCTGAAGCTTTCTTT
TRBJ2-2,few,TRBV6-2/TRBV6-3,.,CASSWTENTGELFF,TGTGCCAGCAGTTGGACAGAAAACACCGGGGAGCTGTTTTTT
TRBJ1-1,.,TRBV5-1,.,CASSLSQMNTEAFF,TGCGCCAGCAGCTTGTCCCAGATGAACACTGAAGCTTTCTTT
TRBJ1-1,.,TRBV7-3,TRBD1,CASSTGQGYTEAFF,TGTGCCAGCAGCACCGGACAGGGGTACACTGAAGCTTTCTTT
TRBJ2-4,once,TRBV11-2,.,CASSLVISGVGAKNIQYF,TGTGCCAGCAGCTTAGTTATTTCGGGGGTAGGGGCCAAAAACATTCAGTACTTC
TRBJ1-5,once,TRBV18,.,CASSPTGGSQPQHF,TGTGCCAGCTCACCTACGGGGGGAAGTCAGCCCCAGCATTTT
TRBJ2-7,.,TRBV6-5,TRBD1,CASSYAVGQGTYEQYF,TGTGCCAGCAGTTACGCTGTCGGACAGGGGACCTACGAGCAGTACTTC
TRBJ1-5,.,TRBV29-1,.,CSVPGGDRSNQPQHF,TGCAGCGTCCCCGGGGGGGATCGGAGCAATCAGCCCCAGCATTTT
TRBJ2-1,few,TRBV29-1,TRBD1,CSVEDPRQGSNEQFF,TGCAGCGTTGAAGATCCCCGACAGGGGTCCAATGAGCAGTTCTTC
TRBJ2-2,.,TRBV4-2,TRBD2,CASSQPGLANTGELFF,TGTGCCAGCAGCCAACCGGGACTAGCCAACACCGGGGAGCTGTTTTTT
TRBJ1-3,.,TRBV7-2,.,CASSPDSNSGNTIYF,TGTGCCAGCAGCCCCGACAGTAACTCTGGAAACACCATATATTTT
TRBJ2-3,.,TRBV19,TRBD2,CASSLGTSMADTQYF,TGTGCCAGTAGTCTAGGGACTAGCATGGCAGATACGCAGTATTTT
TRBJ1-1,.,TRBV5-4,TRBD1,CASSLQGGTEAFF,TGTGCCAGCAGCTTACAGGGGGGGACTGAAGCTTTCTTT
TRBJ2-3,.,TRBV10-3,.,CAISEPPRQGSTDTQYF,TGTGCCATCAGTGAGCCTCCTCGGCAGGGGAGCACAGATACGCAGTATTTT
TRBJ2-7,.,TRBV5-8,TRBD2,CASLGGGEQYF,TGTGCCAGCCTCGGCGGGGGCGAGCAGTACTTC
TRBJ1-2,.,TRBV27,.,CASSSVGSRGYTF,TGTGCCAGCAGTTCCGTCGGGAGTCGTGGCTACACCTTC
TRBJ2-3,.,TRBV18,TRBD1,CASSPTGGATDTQYF,TGTGCCAGCTCACCAACAGGGGGCGCAACAGATACGCAGTATTTT
TRBJ2-7,.,TRBV10-3,TRBD2,CAISESKASGTYEQYF,TGTGCCATCAGTGAGTCGAAGGCTAGCGGGACCTACGAGCAGTACTTC
TRBJ2-7,.,TRBV11-2,TRBD2,CASSLRASGSGSIYEQYF,TGTGCCAGCAGCTTAAGGGCTAGCGGGAGTGGAAGTATATACGAGCAGTACTTC
TRBJ2-2,.,TRBV24-1,.,CATKGATGELFF,TGTGCCACCAAAGGAGCTACCGGGGAGCTGTTTTTT
TRBJ1-5,.,TRBV19,TRBD1,CASSIIGTGGGQPQHF,TGTGCCAGTAGTATAATTGGGACAGGGGGCGGTCAGCCCCAGCATTTT
TRBJ2-7,.,TRBV29-1,TRBD2,CSVESRVVAGGRYEQYF,TGCAGCGTTGAATCCAGGGTCGTAGCGGGAGGGCGGTACGAGCAGTACTTC
TRBJ1-3,.,TRBV9,TRBD1,CASSAWDRASGNTIYF,TGTGCCAGCAGCGCGTGGGACAGGGCGTCTGGAAACACCATATATTTT
TRBJ1-1,.,TRBV7-3,TRBD1,CASSLGQGTNTEAFF,TGTGCCAGCAGCTTAGGACAGGGAACGAACACTGAAGCTTTCTTT